This section outlines one TCR beta chain sequence together with its context. The sample originates from a study of blood T cell repertoires in COVID-19. Produced via immunoSEQ multiplex PCR; TCRdb's table is partial and in-frame only. The table records about 330,000 clones, around 89% of them present only once. CDR1 is SEHNR, CDR2 FQNEAQ, per germline (reference sequence). The CDR3 is 16 residues long. Trimming took 0 bases from V and 12 from J; bases not matched to a gene: 10. The chain combines TRBV7-9 with TRBJ2-1; 11 bases match TRBD2. This TCR was recovered from a woman in her fifties or sixties with active or convalescent COVID-19. Sequencing was done on a sample of peripheral blood. CDR3 protein: CASSLALLTSGRGQFF. In DNA, the CDR3 is TGTGCCAGCAGCTTAGCGCTGTTAACTAGCGGGAGAGGGCAGTTCTTC.